This T cell receptor beta chain was sequenced during a study of T-cell memory formation after mild COVID-19. As regards this clonotype: What it binds is not known.

Study conclusions and caveats: Some clones that responded turned up in pre-infection memory, which suggests that cross-reactive memory joined in.

The CDR3 runs to 12 residues. Trimming took 5 bases from V and 6 from J, leaving 10 bases between them. MiXCR, run by TCRdb on the 5' RACE reads, gives a single entry per CDR3 protein. The data show over 130,000 distinct CDR3 sequences, 11% to 15% seen once. Sequenced sample: PBMCs or a T cell subset sorted from them (not recorded which). The gene calls are TRBV12-3 or TRBV12-4 and TRBJ1-2; D is unresolved. This clonotype originated in an adult woman who had mild COVID-19 (a few samples of this study predate the infection). Cell type and time point are not known. The CDR3 bases are TGTGCCAGCAGTCCCTTCGCAAATGGCTACACCTTC. This translates into CASSPFANGYTF.